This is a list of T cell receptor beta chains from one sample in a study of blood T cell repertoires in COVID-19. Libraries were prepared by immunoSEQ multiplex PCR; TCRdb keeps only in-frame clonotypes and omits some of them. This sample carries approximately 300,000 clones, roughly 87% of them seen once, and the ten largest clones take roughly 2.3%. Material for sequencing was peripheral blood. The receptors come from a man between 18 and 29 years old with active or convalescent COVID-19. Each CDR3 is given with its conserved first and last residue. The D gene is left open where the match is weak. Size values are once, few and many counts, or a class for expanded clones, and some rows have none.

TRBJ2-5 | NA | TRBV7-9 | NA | TGTGCCAGCAGCTCGCGCACAGTGTACCAAGAGACCCAGTACTTC | CASSSRTVYQETQYF
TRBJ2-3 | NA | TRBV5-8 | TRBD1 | TGTGCCAGCAGCACCCCGGACAGGGGTAGCACAGATACGCAGTATTTT | CASSTPDRGSTDTQYF
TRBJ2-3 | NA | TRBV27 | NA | TGTGTCCATAGTTATACGCAGTATTTT | CVHSYTQYF
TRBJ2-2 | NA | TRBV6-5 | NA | TGTGCCAGCAGACCTGGGGGGGGCATCGGGGAGCTGTTTTTT | CASRPGGGIGELFF
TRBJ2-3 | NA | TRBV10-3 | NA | TGTGCCATCAGCCAAGTCCCCGACTCCTCGAGCACAGATACGCAGTATTTT | CAISQVPDSSSTDTQYF
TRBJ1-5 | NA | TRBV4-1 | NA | TGCGCCAGCAGCCAAGCCCAGGGAAGCAATCAGCCCCAGCATTTT | CASSQAQGSNQPQHF
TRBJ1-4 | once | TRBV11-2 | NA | TGTGCCAGCAGCTTAGATGCAGCGGGCGAGGAAAAACTGTTTTTT | CASSLDAAGEEKLFF
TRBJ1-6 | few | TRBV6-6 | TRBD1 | TGTGCCAGCAGTTACGACAGGGGATGGGTAACCCTCCACTTT | CASSYDRGWVTLHF
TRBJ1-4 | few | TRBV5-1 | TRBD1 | TGCGCCAGCAGCTTGGAAACAGGGGCCAGAGAAAAACTGTTTTTT | CASSLETGAREKLFF
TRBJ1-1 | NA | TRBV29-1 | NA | TGCAGCGTTTCTTGGCAGGGGACGAACACTGAAGCTTTCTTT | CSVSWQGTNTEAFF
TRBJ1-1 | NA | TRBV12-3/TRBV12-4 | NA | TGTGCCAGCAAGGGAGGCAGATTGACTGAAGCTTTCTTT | CASKGGRLTEAFF
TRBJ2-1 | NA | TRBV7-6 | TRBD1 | TGTGCCAGCAGCTTAGGTCCGGGACAGCCCCTACGCTCCTACAATGAGCAGTTCTTC | CASSLGPGQPLRSYNEQFF
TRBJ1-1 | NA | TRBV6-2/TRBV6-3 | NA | TGTGCCAGCAGTCGAGGACCCAGGGGCAGCACTGAAGCTTTCTTT | CASSRGPRGSTEAFF
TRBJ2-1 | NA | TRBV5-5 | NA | TGTGCCAGCAGCGGCGACAGGCTAAACAATGAGCAGTTCTTC | CASSGDRLNNEQFF
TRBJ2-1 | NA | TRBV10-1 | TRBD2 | TGCGCCAGCAGCGGGACTAGCGGGAGCCATGAGCAGTTCTTC | CASSGTSGSHEQFF
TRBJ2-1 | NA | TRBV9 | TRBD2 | TGTGCCAGCAGCGCCACCCTTCCGGGACTAGCGGGTAGTAGCAATGAGCAGTTCTTC | CASSATLPGLAGSSNEQFF
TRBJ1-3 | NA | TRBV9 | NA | TGTGCCAGCAGCGACAGGAGCTCTGGAAACACCATATATTTT | CASSDRSSGNTIYF
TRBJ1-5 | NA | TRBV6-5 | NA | TGTGCCAGCAGATCGGGACATTATAGCAATCAGCCCCAGCATTTT | CASRSGHYSNQPQHF
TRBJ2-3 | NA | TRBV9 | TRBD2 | TGTGCCAGCAGCGTAGTATCTAGCGGGACTAGCACAGATACGCAGTATTTT | CASSVVSSGTSTDTQYF